The 23 T cell receptor beta chains presented below share a single source sample, sequenced in a study of blood T cell repertoires in COVID-19. The assay was immunoSEQ multiplex PCR, and TCRdb's table has in-frame clones only and misses some. The sample holds roughly 200,000 clones, around 88% seen once. Sample: PBMCs or T cells enriched from blood (not recorded which). The origin of the receptors is a woman between 25 and 40 years old who had recovered from COVID-19.

The CDR3 nucleotides read TGTGCCAGCAGCGTAGGTTATACAGGATCTGAAGCTTTCTTT. Protein sequence: CASSVGYTGSEAFF. The genes are TRBV9 and TRBJ1-1; D possibly corresponds to TRBD1 (5 bases). Germline V CDR1 and CDR2: SGDLS, YYNGEE. The CDR3 covers 14 residues. Trimming pared 0 bases from V and 6 bases from J, leaving 12 bases between.

CDR3: CAISDHNQQGWYGYTF. The CDR3 DNA is TGTGCCATCAGTGACCATAACCAACAGGGTTGGTATGGCTACACCTTC. The chain is built from TRBV10-3 and TRBJ1-2; D is perhaps TRBD1 (6 bases). Trimming removed 3 bases at V and 5 bases at J, with 19 bases between. The CDR3 covers 16 residues. The germline V gene encodes CDR1 ENHRY and CDR2 SYGVKD.

This chain joins TRBV14 and TRBJ2-4, with D perhaps matching TRBD2 (6 bases). The germline CDR1 and CDR2 sequences are SGHDN and FVKESK. Trimming left V 3 bases short and J 6 bases short, with 12 bases between. CDR3 length: 14 residues. DNA of the CDR3: TGTGCCAGCAGCCACTCGGGACTTCCAAACATTCAGTACTTC. It specifies CASSHSGLPNIQYF.

Concerning this clone itself: Compared with germline, one end of the junction differs, possibly owing to a read error. V gene TRBV7-7 combines with J gene TRBJ1-5; D uncertain. Germline loops: CDR1 SSHAT, CDR2 FNYEAQ (reference sequence). The CDR3 spans 13 residues. CDR3 sequence (DNA): TGTGCTAGCAGTTTAAGGGTCGGGGAGCCCCAGCATTTT. This gives the protein CASSLRVGEPQHF.

This clone was detected only a few times. The chain links TRBV11-2 to TRBJ2-7, with D possibly being TRBD2 (5 bases). Germline CDR1 SGHAT, CDR2 FQNNGV. V shed 0 bases and J shed 6 bases, with 15 bases lying between them. CDR3 length: 15 residues. CDR3 protein: CASSLDSWRSGEQYF. CDR3 nucleotide sequence: TGTGCCAGCAGCTTAGACTCTTGGAGGTCGGGCGAGCAGTACTTC. The full variable domain, its missing parts supplied by reference TRBV11-2 and TRBJ2-7, is EAGVAQSPRYKIIEKRQSVAFWCNPISGHATLYWYQQILGQGPKLLIQFQNNGVVDDSQLPKDRFSAERLKGVDSTLKIQPAKLEDSAVYLCASSLDSWRSGEQYFGPGTRLTVT.

The chain couples TRBV29-1 to TRBJ2-3, with 7 bases matching TRBD2. Germline CDR1 reads SQVTM; CDR2 reads ANQGSEA. The length of the CDR3 is 13 residues. V was clipped by 5 bases and J by 6 bases; unmatched bases: 8. DNA for the CDR3: TGCAGCGTTTCCCGTGGGAGGGGTGATACGCAGTATTTT. Translation: CSVSRGRGDTQYF.

The J gene is TRBJ2-1, the V gene TRBV7-6; a weak D match, TRBD2 (5 bases). Germline V gene data show CDR1 as SGHVS and CDR2 as FNYEAQ. V was clipped by 5 bases and J by 6 bases, with 11 bases between them. The CDR3 runs 13 residues. This CDR3 is CASSPGSFNEQFF. DNA of the CDR3: TGTGCCAGCAGCCCGGGGTCTTTCAATGAGCAGTTCTTC. Combining the CDR3 with reference TRBV7-6 and TRBJ2-1 gives the whole variable domain GAGVSQSPRYKVTKRGQDVALRCDPISGHVSLYWYRQALGQGPEFLTYFNYEAQQDKSGLPNDRFSAERPEGSISTLTIQRTEQRDSAMYRCASSPGSFNEQFFGPGTRLTVL.

V gene TRBV27 combines with J gene TRBJ2-7, with TRBD1 as a possible D gene (6 bases). Germline loops: CDR1 MNHEY, CDR2 SMNVEV (reference sequence). CDR3 size: 15 residues. Trimming took 0 bases from V and 3 from J, leaving 12 bases between them. In nucleotides, the CDR3 is TGTGCCAGCAGTTTATCCTCATCGGACAGCTACGAGCAGTACTTC. It translates to CASSLSSSDSYEQYF.

J is TRBJ1-4 and V is TRBV27; D is possibly TRBD1 (5 bases). Germline values: CDR1 MNHEY, CDR2 SMNVEV (reference sequence). The CDR3 length is 17 residues. V gave up 2 bases and J gave up 0 bases, with 13 bases separating them. The chain's CDR3 is CASSLNWGDATNEKLFF. The CDR3 nucleotides read TGTGCCAGCAGTTTAAATTGGGGGGATGCAACTAATGAAAAACTGTTTTTT.

Only a few counts were recorded for this clone. The chain combines TRBV28 with TRBJ2-5, with unresolved D. Trimming left V 5 bases short and J 2 bases short, with 12 bases between. This CDR3 comprises 14 residues. In germline, CDR1 is MDHEN, CDR2 SYDVKM. The CDR3 loop reads CASSIIDTQETQYF. The CDR3 DNA sequence: TGTGCCAGCAGTATCATAGACACTCAAGAGACCCAGTACTTC.

The V call is TRBV3-1 (or the pseudogene TRBV3-2), the J call TRBJ2-3; D is perhaps TRBD2 (6 bases). The CDR3 contains 13 residues. Germline CDR1 reads LGHDT; CDR2 reads YNNKEL (reference sequence). V lost 2 bases, J lost 8 bases, and 11 bases lay in between. The CDR3, as DNA: TGTGCCAGCAGCCAAACCCCGGGAGTTACGCAGTATTTT. Its protein is CASSQTPGVTQYF.

The chain is built from TRBV6-5 and TRBJ2-7, with 9 positions matching TRBD1. There are 14 residues in the CDR3. With 6 bases clipped from V and 3 bases from J, the junction kept 6 bases outside the gene matches. CDR1 and CDR2 from the germline V gene are MNHEY and SVGAGI. CDR3 coding DNA: TGTGCCAGCAGACCCGGGACAGGGAACTACGAGCAGTACTTC. The encoded protein is CASRPGTGNYEQYF.

This chain joins TRBV29-1 and TRBJ2-3, with 14 bases aligning to TRBD2. The CDR3 has 15 amino acids. V was clipped by 4 bases and J by 5 bases; unmatched bases: 5. Germline V CDR1 and CDR2: SQVTM, ANQGSEA. CDR3 coding DNA: TGCAGCGTTGGGGGGACTAGCGGGAGAATAGATACGCAGTATTTT. Protein sequence: CSVGGTSGRIDTQYF.

V and J are TRBV5-5 and TRBJ2-1; no firm D call. Germline CDR1 and CDR2: SGHKS and YYEKEE (reference sequence). Trimming removed 0 bases at V and 0 bases at J, with 7 bases between. The length of the CDR3 is 15 residues. The CDR3 bases are TGTGCCAGCAGCTTGGGGCTGATCTCCTACAATGAGCAGTTCTTC. Its protein is CASSLGLISYNEQFF.

The V and J genes are TRBV12-3 or TRBV12-4 and TRBJ2-1, with a possible D match to TRBD1 (5 bases). The CDR3 totals 12 residues. Trimming removed 6 bases at V and 6 bases at J, with 9 bases between. The CDR3 DNA is TGTGCCAGCAGGGTAGGGGTCAATGAGCAGTTCTTC. This translates into CASRVGVNEQFF.

The V gene is TRBV27, the J gene TRBJ2-7, with TRBD1 as a possible D gene (6 bases). CDR1 MNHEY and CDR2 SMNVEV come from the germline V gene (reference sequence). Deletions cut 0 bases from V and 0 bases from J, with 15 bases between. There are 17 residues in the CDR3. CDR3 amino acids: CASSLSFPTGSSYEQYF. CDR3 bases: TGTGCCAGCAGTTTATCCTTCCCGACAGGTAGCTCCTACGAGCAGTACTTC.

The chain is built from TRBV30 and TRBJ2-3; a possible D gene is TRBD2 (5 bases). Trimming removed 3 bases at V and 6 bases at J, with 22 bases between. Germline CDR1 reads GTSNPN; CDR2 reads SVGIG (reference sequence). The CDR3 totals 16 residues. The DNA of the CDR3 is TGTGCCTGGAGGAGCCCGGGCAGACTAAGTATCGATACGCAGTATTTT. Translating it yields CAWRSPGRLSIDTQYF.

V gene TRBV3-1 (or the pseudogene TRBV3-2) combines with J gene TRBJ2-1; D perhaps matches TRBD1 (5 bases). Germline V gene lookup returns CDR1 LGHDT and CDR2 YNNKEL (reference sequence). CDR3 length: 13 amino acids. Trimming took 0 bases from V and 8 from J, leaving 8 bases between them. This CDR3 is CASSQEIGDEQFF. In DNA, the CDR3 is TGTGCCAGCAGCCAAGAGATAGGGGATGAGCAGTTCTTC.

This clone has only one observation. The chain combines TRBV28 with TRBJ1-5; D is ambiguous. Trimming took off 3 bases at V and 3 bases at J, with 15 bases between the two ends. Germline assignment: CDR1 MDHEN and CDR2 SYDVKM. This CDR3 has 16 residues. CDR3 in amino acids: CASSLGVVGYNQPQHF. The CDR3 DNA reads as TGTGCCAGCAGTTTGGGAGTCGTGGGATACAATCAGCCCCAGCATTTT.

This rearrangement joins TRBV19 to TRBJ2-7; perhaps TRBD1 as D (6 bases). This CDR3 is 14 amino acids long. Germline V lookup: CDR1 LNHDA, CDR2 SQIVND (reference sequence). Between the trimmed V and J ends, which lost 2 bases and 2 bases, there was a span of 10 bases. The CDR3 loop reads CASSIQGTPYEQYF. The CDR3 DNA reads as TGTGCCAGTAGTATACAGGGGACCCCCTACGAGCAGTACTTC.

Here the CDR3 DNA reads TGCGCCAGCCGCCCCAGGACGAGCGGGTATGGCTACACCTTC. Amino acids: CASRPRTSGYGYTF. This rearrangement joins TRBV10-2 to TRBJ1-2; D is unresolved. CDR3 length: 14 amino acids. CDR1 is WSHSY and CDR2 is SAAADI in the germline V gene. Trimming pared 8 bases from V and 5 bases from J, leaving 18 bases between.

A remark on this clone: This CDR3 is also generated by other DNA sequences in the sample. CDR3: CASSQGGGQETQYF. The CDR3 nucleotides read TGTGCCAGCAGCCAAGGGGGAGGACAAGAGACCCAGTACTTC. The rearrangement joins TRBV4-2 to TRBJ2-5, with D maybe TRBD2 (6 bases). This CDR3 spans 14 amino acids. Germline CDR1 is LGHNA and CDR2 is YNFKEQ. The V end was cut by 1 base, the J end by 2 bases, with 8 bases between.

The chain joins TRBV10-3 to TRBJ2-5; 7 bases agree with TRBD1. The CDR3 contains 12 residues. CDR1 and CDR2 from the germline V gene are ENHRY and SYGVKD. The trim removed 6 bases at V and 3 bases at J, leaving 1 base unmatched. The CDR3 bases are TGTGCCATCAGCGACAGGGAAGAGACCCAGTACTTC. Translated, it gives CAISDREETQYF.